Following are 28 T cell receptor beta chains from one sample sequenced in a study of cytomegalovirus exposure and HLA in healthy donors. Both 60 Vbeta primers and 13 Jbeta primers went into the PCR. Assay: immunoSEQ multiplex PCR; the TCRdb copy retains only in-frame clones and omits some. The table shows 140,000 to 150,000 clones, with about 80% occurring only once. The sample taken for sequencing was PBMCs. Receptors originate from a woman aged 60 to 75 in good health and CMV-seropositive.

V is TRBV4-3 and J is TRBJ2-1, with no clear D. V lost 0 bases, J lost 3 bases, and 9 bases lay in between. The CDR3 runs 15 residues. Germline-derived CDR1 and CDR2 are LGHNA and YSLEER. CDR3 DNA sequence: TGCGCCAGCAGCCAAGATGGAGCCAACTACAATGAGCAGTTCTTC. Translation: CASSQDGANYNEQFF.

This clone was seen a few times. The chain uses TRBV6-6 and TRBJ2-3; D is perhaps TRBD1 (5 bases). This CDR3 contains 13 residues. Germline CDR1 reads MNHNY; CDR2 reads SVGAGI (reference sequence). The V end was cut by 7 bases, the J end by 4 bases, with 12 bases between. CDR3 nucleotide sequence: TGTGCCAGCAAGTCAGGGTCGGCAGATACGCAGTATTTT. Translated: CASKSGSADTQYF.

The chain carries TRBV11-2 and TRBJ1-5, with D uncertain. Trimming removed 0 bases from V and 4 bases from J, with 4 bases in between. The CDR3 is 13 residues long. Germline V CDR1 and CDR2: SGHAT, FQNNGV. The CDR3 coding sequence is TGTGCCAGCAGCTTAGATCTGAATCAGCCCCAGCATTTT. Its translation: CASSLDLNQPQHF.

This chain connects TRBV6-5 to TRBJ1-2; D unclear. Germline assignment: CDR1 MNHEY and CDR2 SVGAGI. V gave up 8 bases and J gave up 7 bases, with 11 bases separating them. The CDR3 has 11 residues. The CDR3 sequence is CASREGFGYTF. CDR3 in DNA: TGTGCCAGCCGAGAGGGATTTGGCTACACCTTC.

This sequence joins TRBV5-1 and TRBJ2-5; no reliable D call. The CDR3 covers 12 residues. CDR1 is SGHRS, CDR2 YFSETQ, per germline. Trimming removed 4 bases at V and 5 bases at J, with 9 bases between. DNA for the CDR3: TGCGCCAGCAGCCCCGTTCCCGAGACCCAGTACTTC. It is translated as CASSPVPETQYF.

The chain joins TRBV6-1 to TRBJ2-7, with D unresolved. V was cut by 2 bases and J by 0 bases, with 8 bases left in between. This CDR3 is 14 amino acids long. Looked up from germline, CDR1 is MNHNS and CDR2 is SASEGT. CDR3 nucleotides: TGTGCCAGCAGTGAAATAGCCTACTCCTACGAGCAGTACTTC. This sequence encodes CASSEIAYSYEQYF.

The chain joins TRBV19 to TRBJ1-2; D remains ambiguous. Trimming shortened V by 4 bases and J by 0 bases, and 9 bases separated the two germline ends. CDR3 length: 14 residues. Germline V gene data show CDR1 as LNHDA and CDR2 as SQIVND (reference sequence). Here the CDR3 reads CASSRDGANYGYTF. CDR3 coding DNA: TGTGCCAGTAGTAGAGACGGGGCTAACTATGGCTACACCTTC.

This clone was detected only a few times. The chain is built from TRBV20-1 and TRBJ2-5; no reliable D call. The J call may be mistaken, given a closer DNA end match to TRBJ2-7. Germline CDR1 is DFQATT and CDR2 is SNEGSKA (reference sequence). This CDR3 contains 10 residues. CDR3 sequence (DNA): TGCAGTGCTAGAGACTACGAGCAGTACTTC. Translating gives CSARDYEQYF.

J is TRBJ2-3 and V is TRBV7-9, with D possibly matching TRBD1 (6 bases). Trimming stripped 5 bases from V and 2 bases from J, with 14 bases between. Per germline, CDR1 SEHNR and CDR2 FQNEAQ (reference sequence). CDR3 length: 15 amino acids. The CDR3 region is CASSTQGPDTDTQYF. As DNA, the CDR3 is TGTGCCAGCAGCACACAGGGACCCGACACAGATACGCAGTATTTT.

This sequence joins TRBV2 and TRBJ2-2, with D possibly TRBD1 on 5 matching bases. The CDR3 covers 15 residues. Germline V gene sequence: CDR1 SNHLY, CDR2 FYNNEI. The germline V and J ends were trimmed by 6 bases and 0 bases, with 11 bases remaining between them. Here the CDR3 reads CASRRWTSNTGELFF. The DNA of the CDR3 is TGTGCCAGCAGGCGGTGGACATCGAACACCGGGGAGCTGTTTTTT.

The chain combines TRBV30 with TRBJ1-5, with D possibly being TRBD1 (6 bases). The V gene lost 3 bases and the J gene lost 5 bases, with 11 bases spanning the gap. Per germline, CDR1 GTSNPN and CDR2 SVGIG (reference sequence). This CDR3 has 13 amino acids. The CDR3 DNA is TGTGCCTGGAGATTGGACAGCCATCAGCCCCAGCATTTT. The encoded protein is CAWRLDSHQPQHF.

This clone was detected once. CDR3 sequence: CASSLSAGREQYF. DNA for the CDR3: TGTGCCAGCAGTTTAAGTGCAGGGCGGGAGCAGTACTTC. The chain employs TRBV28 and TRBJ2-7; maybe TRBD1 (5 bases). Germline CDR1 MDHEN, CDR2 SYDVKM. The CDR3 is 13 residues long. V was pared by 2 bases and J by 7 bases, with 12 bases between.

This chain connects TRBV27 to TRBJ2-7, with 13 bases fitting TRBD2. V lost 3 bases, J lost 7 bases, and 3 bases stayed unmatched. The CDR3 consists of 14 residues. Germline CDR1 and CDR2: MNHEY and SMNVEV (reference sequence). CDR3 in amino acids: CASSFGTSGEEQYF. The CDR3 coding sequence is TGTGCCAGCAGTTTCGGGACTAGCGGGGAGGAGCAGTACTTC.

V is TRBV11-2 and J is TRBJ2-1; a weak D match, TRBD2 (5 bases). CDR1 and CDR2 (germline): SGHAT, FQNNGV. The CDR3 contains 15 residues. The V end was cut by 5 bases, the J end by 5 bases, with 16 bases between. CDR3 sequence (DNA): TGTGCCAGCAGCCCGCGGGCTGGGTGGGACAATGAGCAGTTCTTC. Translating it yields CASSPRAGWDNEQFF.

The V call is TRBV19, the J call TRBJ2-3, with D hard to call. Germline V gene data show CDR1 as LNHDA and CDR2 as SQIVND (reference sequence). Trimming removed 4 bases at V and 4 bases at J, with 18 bases between. CDR3 size: 16 residues. The chain's CDR3 is CASSRSLDLTADTQYF. CDR3 sequence (DNA): TGTGCCAGTAGTAGGAGCTTAGATCTAACGGCAGATACGCAGTATTTT. The whole variable domain, remainder taken from reference TRBV19 and TRBJ2-3, is DGGITQSPKYLFRKEGQNVTLSCEQNLNHDAMYWYRQDPGQGLRLIYYSQIVNDFQKGDIAEGYSVSREKKESFPLTVTSAQKNPTAFYLCASSRSLDLTADTQYFGPGTRLTVL.

J is TRBJ2-7 and V is TRBV28; TRBD1 aligns across 7 bases. Germline lookup yields CDR1 MDHEN and CDR2 SYDVKM. Trimming at V came to 2 bases and at J to 0 bases, leaving 10 bases not matched to a gene. This CDR3 contains 17 residues. CDR3: CASSLGGTGTVSYEQYF. CDR3 coding DNA: TGTGCCAGCAGTTTAGGGGGAACCGGGACAGTCTCCTACGAGCAGTACTTC.

V gene TRBV7-2 combines with J gene TRBJ2-3, with TRBD2 matching 9 bases. CDR1 is SGHTA and CDR2 is FQGNSA in the germline V gene. The CDR3 extends over 15 amino acids. The V gene end was trimmed by 5 bases and the J gene end by 3 bases; junction bases not matched to a gene: 6. CDR3 sequence reads: CASSGRLAETDTQYF. In nucleotides, the CDR3 is TGTGCCAGCAGCGGGAGACTAGCGGAGACAGATACGCAGTATTTT.

This rearrangement joins TRBV10-3 to TRBJ2-7; D is perhaps TRBD2 (7 bases). Trimming stripped 0 bases from V and 8 bases from J, with 17 bases between. Germline-derived CDR1 and CDR2 are ENHRY and SYGVKD. The CDR3 is 15 amino acids. The CDR3 DNA follows: TGTGCCATCAGTGAGTCGAGTTGGGAGGGGGGGCAGCAGTACTTC. This translates into CAISESSWEGGQQYF.

The V gene is TRBV4-2, the J gene TRBJ2-1; 10 bases match TRBD2. J gave up 10 bases and V 0 bases, and 9 bases lay outside the gene matches. CDR1 and CDR2 from the germline V gene are LGHNA and YNFKEQ. This CDR3 contains 16 residues. CDR3 protein: CASSQEPSGSLGEQFF. CDR3 coding DNA: TGTGCCAGCAGCCAAGAACCTAGCGGGAGCTTAGGAGAGCAGTTCTTC.

This rearrangement joins TRBV18 to TRBJ2-2; D is perhaps TRBD2 (5 bases). CDR3 length equals 14 residues. The germline V gene has CDR1 KGHSH and CDR2 LQKENI. V gave up 2 bases and J gave up 1 base, with 5 bases separating them. Written as DNA, the CDR3 is TGTGCCAGCTCACCAAGCGGGAACACCGGGGAGCTGTTTTTT. It is translated as CASSPSGNTGELFF.

The chain uses TRBV28 and TRBJ1-1, with a tentative D call TRBD1 (5 bases). Germline CDR1 MDHEN, CDR2 SYDVKM. The CDR3 contains 16 residues. V lost 3 bases and J 5 bases, leaving 19 bases between the germline ends. The CDR3 sequence: CASSLGPRGSGTEAFF. CDR3 nucleotides: TGTGCCAGCAGTTTGGGGCCAAGGGGAAGTGGAACTGAAGCTTTCTTT.

The DNA for the CDR3 is TGTGCCAGCAGCAGACAGGGAGACACCATATATTTT. It is translated as CASSRQGDTIYF. The rearrangement uses TRBV6-6 and TRBJ1-3; 7 nucleotides line up with TRBD1. Germline assignment: CDR1 MNHNY and CDR2 SVGAGI (reference sequence). Trimming removed 6 bases from V and 8 bases from J; junction bases left unmatched: 4. The CDR3 is 12 amino acids.

V and J are TRBV19 and TRBJ2-6; 9 nucleotides align to TRBD1. V was pared by 1 base and J by 0 bases, with 10 bases of the junction left unmatched. Per germline, CDR1 LNHDA and CDR2 SQIVND (reference sequence). The CDR3 consists of 20 residues. The CDR3 nucleotides read TGTGCCAGTAGTATAGCCGCCGGACAGGGGCAGCCCTCTGGGGCCAACGTCCTGACTTTC. Its protein product is CASSIAAGQGQPSGANVLTF. The complete variable domain, with remaining parts taken from reference TRBV19 and TRBJ2-6, reads DGGITQSPKYLFRKEGQNVTLSCEQNLNHDAMYWYRQDPGQGLRLIYYSQIVNDFQKGDIAEGYSVSREKKESFPLTVTSAQKNPTAFYLCASSIAAGQGQPSGANVLTFGAGSRLTVL.

The chain is built from TRBV28 and TRBJ1-2; D is undetermined. Germline CDR1 MDHEN, CDR2 SYDVKM. The length of the CDR3 is 13 residues. Between the trimmed V and J ends, which lost 7 bases and 5 bases, there was a span of 14 bases. The CDR3 reads CASTPGVRYGYTF. DNA of the CDR3: TGTGCCAGCACCCCCGGGGTAAGATATGGCTACACCTTC.

The chain has TRBV4-3 and TRBJ1-1; a weak D match, TRBD1 (5 bases). The CDR3 consists of 12 residues. Germline CDR1 is LGHNA and CDR2 is YSLEER. V was trimmed by 7 bases and J by 5 bases, leaving 11 bases between them. The CDR3: CASTGAGTEAFF. CDR3 nucleotides: TGCGCCAGCACCGGGGCGGGGACTGAAGCTTTCTTT.

The chain employs TRBV28 and TRBJ2-5; D is possibly TRBD2 (5 bases). V was cut by 4 bases and J by 1 base, with 13 bases left in between. The CDR3 sequence is 15 residues long. Germline CDR1 reads MDHEN; CDR2 reads SYDVKM. The CDR3 here is CASSSPPSGQETQYF. As DNA, the CDR3 is TGTGCCAGCAGTTCTCCCCCCAGCGGCCAAGAGACCCAGTACTTC.

This chain connects TRBV7-2 to TRBJ1-6; perhaps TRBD1 as D (5 bases). V dropped 1 base and J dropped 11 bases, with 9 bases sitting between them. The CDR3 contains 13 residues. CDR1 and CDR2 from the germline V gene are SGHTA and FQGNSA. In DNA form, the CDR3 reads TGTGCCAGCAGCTTAGATCGGGGGGCACCCCTCCACTTT. Translated, it gives CASSLDRGAPLHF.

The chain carries TRBV7-9 and TRBJ1-5, with TRBD1 as a possible D gene (5 bases). The CDR3 runs to 14 residues. Germline V gene data show CDR1 as SEHNR and CDR2 as FQNEAQ (reference sequence). Trimming left V 1 base short and J 4 bases short, with 8 bases between. The CDR3 sequence: CASSLGSGNQPQHF. CDR3 bases: TGTGCCAGCAGCTTAGGATCAGGGAATCAGCCCCAGCATTTT.